The present T cell receptor (beta chain) was sequenced within a study of early T cells in non-severe SARS-CoV-2 infection. Overall study: Sequenced bulk RNA came from whole blood that was unsorted, and chains were unpaired.

Whole-study results and caveats: In VDJdb matching, anti-spike CD8 responses were favored while private and CD4 specificities went missing.

On this clonotype itself: Its matching antigen is unknown.

Individual cDNA molecules each received unique molecular identifiers attached to them. Via MiXCR, TCRdb re-called the 5' RACE reads, giving one row per CDR3 protein. The sample includes around 49,000 distinct CDR3 sequences, about 9.9% of them seen just once. The germline gives CDR1 SGDLS, CDR2 YYNGEE. Germline trimming cut 6 bases from V and 4 bases from J; bases unmatched to any gene: 12. The CDR3 runs 15 residues. This TCR came from an adult who was a healthcare worker with PCR-confirmed SARS-CoV-2 infection or an uninfected control (not recorded which). V usage is TRBV9 and J usage is TRBJ1-1; TRBD1 agrees at 7 bases. Material for sequencing was whole blood. The CDR3 protein is CASTQPRQGSTEAFF. The CDR3 DNA reads TGTGCCAGCACTCAGCCTCGACAGGGCAGCACTGAAGCTTTCTTT.